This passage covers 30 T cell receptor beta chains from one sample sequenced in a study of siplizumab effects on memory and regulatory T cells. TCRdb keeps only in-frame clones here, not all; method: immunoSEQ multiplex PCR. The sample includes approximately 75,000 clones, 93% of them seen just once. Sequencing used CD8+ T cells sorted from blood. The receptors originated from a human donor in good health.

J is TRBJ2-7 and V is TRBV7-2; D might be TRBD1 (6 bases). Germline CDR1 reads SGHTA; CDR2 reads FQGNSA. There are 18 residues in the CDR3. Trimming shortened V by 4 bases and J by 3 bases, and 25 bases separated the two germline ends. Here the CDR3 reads CASSSPESGHLMDYEQYF. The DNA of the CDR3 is TGTGCCAGCAGCTCCCCCGAGTCGGGACACCTTATGGACTACGAGCAGTACTTC.

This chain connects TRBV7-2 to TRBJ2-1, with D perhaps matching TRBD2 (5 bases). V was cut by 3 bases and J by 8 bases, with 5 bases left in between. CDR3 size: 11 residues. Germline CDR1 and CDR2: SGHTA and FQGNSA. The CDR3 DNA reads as TGTGCCAGCAGCTTCGGGGATGAGCAGTTCTTC. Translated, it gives CASSFGDEQFF.

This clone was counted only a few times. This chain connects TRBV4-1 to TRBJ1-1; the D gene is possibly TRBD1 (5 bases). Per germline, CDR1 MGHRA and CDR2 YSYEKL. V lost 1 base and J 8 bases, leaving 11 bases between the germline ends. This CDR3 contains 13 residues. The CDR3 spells CASSQVLWGEAFF. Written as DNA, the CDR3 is TGCGCCAGCAGCCAAGTCTTATGGGGGGAAGCTTTCTTT.

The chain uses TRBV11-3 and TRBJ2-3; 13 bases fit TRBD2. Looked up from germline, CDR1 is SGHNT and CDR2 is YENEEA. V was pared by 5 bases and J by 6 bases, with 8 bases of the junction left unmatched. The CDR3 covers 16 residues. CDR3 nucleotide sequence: TGTGCCAGCAGCGCTGGGACTAGCGGGGAGGGGGATACGCAGTATTTT. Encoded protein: CASSAGTSGEGDTQYF.

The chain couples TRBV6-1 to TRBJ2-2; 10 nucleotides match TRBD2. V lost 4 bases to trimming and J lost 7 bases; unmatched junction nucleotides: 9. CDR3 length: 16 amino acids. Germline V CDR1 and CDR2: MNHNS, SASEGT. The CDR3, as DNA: TGTGCCAGCAGTGCCAGCGGGGGGGCCGTAGGCGGGGAGCTGTTTTTT. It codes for CASSASGGAVGGELFF.

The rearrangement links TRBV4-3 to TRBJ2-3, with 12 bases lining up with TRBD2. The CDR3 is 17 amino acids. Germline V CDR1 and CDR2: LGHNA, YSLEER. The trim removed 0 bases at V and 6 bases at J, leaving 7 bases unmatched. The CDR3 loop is CASSQESLAGGGDTQYF. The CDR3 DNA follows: TGCGCCAGCAGCCAAGAATCTCTAGCGGGGGGGGGCGATACGCAGTATTTT.

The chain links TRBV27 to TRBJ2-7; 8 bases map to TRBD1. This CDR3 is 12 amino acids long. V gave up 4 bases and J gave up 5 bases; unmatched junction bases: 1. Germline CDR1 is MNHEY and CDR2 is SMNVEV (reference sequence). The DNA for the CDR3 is TGTGCCAGCAGTTCGACAGGGGACGAGCAGTACTTC. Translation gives CASSSTGDEQYF.

In DNA form, the CDR3 reads TGTGCCAGCAGCTTGTGGACAGGGAGCAATGAGCAGTTCTTC. This encodes CASSLWTGSNEQFF. The V call is TRBV5-8, the J call TRBJ2-1; 8 bases agree with TRBD1. Germline V lookup: CDR1 SGHTS, CDR2 YDEGEE. J was trimmed by 6 bases and V by 1 base; bases with no gene match: 3. The CDR3 spans 14 residues.

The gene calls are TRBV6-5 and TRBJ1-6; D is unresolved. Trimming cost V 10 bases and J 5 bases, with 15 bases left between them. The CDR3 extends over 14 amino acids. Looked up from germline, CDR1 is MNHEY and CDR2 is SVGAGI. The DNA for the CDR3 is TGTGCCACCTCGGGGTTTGGGGATAATTCACCCCTCCACTTT. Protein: CATSGFGDNSPLHF.

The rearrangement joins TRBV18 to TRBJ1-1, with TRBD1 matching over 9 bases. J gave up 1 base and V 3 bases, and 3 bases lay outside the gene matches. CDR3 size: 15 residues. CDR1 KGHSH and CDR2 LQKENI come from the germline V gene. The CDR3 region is CASSPEDRGNTEAFF. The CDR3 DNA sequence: TGTGCCAGCTCACCCGAGGACAGGGGGAACACTGAAGCTTTCTTT.

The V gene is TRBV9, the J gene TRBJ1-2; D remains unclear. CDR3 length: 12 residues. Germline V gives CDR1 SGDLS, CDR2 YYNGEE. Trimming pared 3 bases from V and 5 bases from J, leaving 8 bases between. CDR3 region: CASSAGRYGYTF. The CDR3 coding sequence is TGTGCCAGCAGCGCGGGGAGATATGGCTACACCTTC.

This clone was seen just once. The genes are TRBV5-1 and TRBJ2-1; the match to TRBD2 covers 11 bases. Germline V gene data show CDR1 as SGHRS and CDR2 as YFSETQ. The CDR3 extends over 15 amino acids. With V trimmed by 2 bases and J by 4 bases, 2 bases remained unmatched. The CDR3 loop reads CASSFGTSGYNEQFF. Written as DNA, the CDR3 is TGCGCCAGCAGCTTTGGGACTAGCGGATACAATGAGCAGTTCTTC.

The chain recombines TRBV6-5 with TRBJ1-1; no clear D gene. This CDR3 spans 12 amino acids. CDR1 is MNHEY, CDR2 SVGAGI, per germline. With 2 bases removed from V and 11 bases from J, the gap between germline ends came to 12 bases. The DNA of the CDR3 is TGTGCCAGCAGTTACGAGGGTCAGAATGCTTTCTTT. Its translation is CASSYEGQNAFF.

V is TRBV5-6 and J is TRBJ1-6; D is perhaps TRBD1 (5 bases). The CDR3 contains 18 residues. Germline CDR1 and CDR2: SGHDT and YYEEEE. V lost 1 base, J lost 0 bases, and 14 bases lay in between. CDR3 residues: CASSLWRQGGSYNSPLHF. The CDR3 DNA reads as TGTGCCAGCAGCTTGTGGCGGCAGGGAGGCTCCTATAATTCACCCCTCCACTTT.

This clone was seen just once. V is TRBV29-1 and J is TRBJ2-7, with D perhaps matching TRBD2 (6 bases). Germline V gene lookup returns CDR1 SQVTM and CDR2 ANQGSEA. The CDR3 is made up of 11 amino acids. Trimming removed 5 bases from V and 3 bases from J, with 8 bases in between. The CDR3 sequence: CSVLGGYEQYF. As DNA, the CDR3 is TGCAGCGTTTTGGGGGGCTACGAGCAGTACTTC.

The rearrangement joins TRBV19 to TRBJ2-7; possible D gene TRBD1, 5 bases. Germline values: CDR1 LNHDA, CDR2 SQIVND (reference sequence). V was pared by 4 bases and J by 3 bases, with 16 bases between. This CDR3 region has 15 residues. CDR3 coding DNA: TGTGCCAGTAGTACCCTTCCCGGACATCTCTACGAGCAGTACTTC. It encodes CASSTLPGHLYEQYF.

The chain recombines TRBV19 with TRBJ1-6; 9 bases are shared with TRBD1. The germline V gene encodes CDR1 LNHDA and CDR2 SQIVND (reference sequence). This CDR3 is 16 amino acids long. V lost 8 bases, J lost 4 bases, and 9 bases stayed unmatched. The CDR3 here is CASSNQDRGYNSPLHF. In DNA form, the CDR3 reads TGTGCCAGTTCAAATCAGGACAGGGGATATAATTCACCCCTCCACTTT.

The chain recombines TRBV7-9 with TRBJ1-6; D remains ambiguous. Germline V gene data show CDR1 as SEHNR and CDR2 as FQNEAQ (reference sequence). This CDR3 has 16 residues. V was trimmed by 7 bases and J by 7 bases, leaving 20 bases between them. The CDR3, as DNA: TGTGCCAGCACACCGGACGTTGCCGGCCAAAATTCACCCCTCCACTTT. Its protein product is CASTPDVAGQNSPLHF.

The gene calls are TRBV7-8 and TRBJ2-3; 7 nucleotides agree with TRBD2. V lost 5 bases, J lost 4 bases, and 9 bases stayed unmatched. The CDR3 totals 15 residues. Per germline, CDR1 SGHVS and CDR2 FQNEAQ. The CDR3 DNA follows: TGTGCCAGCAGCCCATCGGGGGGTGCCGCAGATACGCAGTATTTT. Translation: CASSPSGGAADTQYF.

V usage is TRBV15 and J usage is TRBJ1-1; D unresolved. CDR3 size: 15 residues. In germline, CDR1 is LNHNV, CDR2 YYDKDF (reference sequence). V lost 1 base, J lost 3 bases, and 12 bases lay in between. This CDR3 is CATSRGSKVDTEAFF. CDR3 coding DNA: TGTGCCACCAGCAGAGGGAGCAAGGTAGACACTGAAGCTTTCTTT.

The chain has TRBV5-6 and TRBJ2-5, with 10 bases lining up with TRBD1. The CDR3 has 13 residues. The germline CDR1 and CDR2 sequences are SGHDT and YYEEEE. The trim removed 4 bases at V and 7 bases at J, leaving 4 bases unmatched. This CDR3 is CASSGGTGVTQYF. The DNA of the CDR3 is TGTGCCAGCAGCGGGGGGACAGGGGTGACCCAGTACTTC.

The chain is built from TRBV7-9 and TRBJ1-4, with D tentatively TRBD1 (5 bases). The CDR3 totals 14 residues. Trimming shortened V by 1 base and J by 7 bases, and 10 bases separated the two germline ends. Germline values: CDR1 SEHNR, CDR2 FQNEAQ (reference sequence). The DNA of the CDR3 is TGTGCCAGCAGCTTAGTAGGGGTCGGTGAAAAACTGTTTTTT. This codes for CASSLVGVGEKLFF.

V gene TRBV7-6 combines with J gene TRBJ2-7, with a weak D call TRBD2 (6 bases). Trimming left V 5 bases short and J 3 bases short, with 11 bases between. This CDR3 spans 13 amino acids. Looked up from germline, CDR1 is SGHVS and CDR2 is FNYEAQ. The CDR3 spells CASSRDSVYEQYF. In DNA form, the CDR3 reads TGTGCCAGCAGCCGGGACTCCGTCTACGAGCAGTACTTC.

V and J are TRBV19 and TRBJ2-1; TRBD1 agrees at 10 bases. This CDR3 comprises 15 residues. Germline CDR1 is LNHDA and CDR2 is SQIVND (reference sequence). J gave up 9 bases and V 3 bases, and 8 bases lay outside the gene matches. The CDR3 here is CASSIWDRGEGEQFF. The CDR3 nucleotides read TGTGCCAGTAGTATCTGGGACAGGGGTGAAGGTGAGCAGTTCTTC.

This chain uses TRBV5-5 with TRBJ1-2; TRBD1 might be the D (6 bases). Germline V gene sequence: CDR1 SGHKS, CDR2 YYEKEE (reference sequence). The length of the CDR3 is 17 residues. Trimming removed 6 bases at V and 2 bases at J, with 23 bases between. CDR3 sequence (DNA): TGTGCCAGCACCCCCTGGCTGGGGGCCCTGACAAACTATGGCTACACCTTC. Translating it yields CASTPWLGALTNYGYTF.

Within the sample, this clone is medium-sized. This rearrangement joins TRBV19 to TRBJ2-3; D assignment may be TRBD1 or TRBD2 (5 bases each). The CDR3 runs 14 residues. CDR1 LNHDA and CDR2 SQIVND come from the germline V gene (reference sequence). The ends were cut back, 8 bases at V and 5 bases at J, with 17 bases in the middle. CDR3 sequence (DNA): TGTGCCAGTTCTACGGGGCTGGAGGTAGATACGCAGTATTTT. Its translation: CASSTGLEVDTQYF.

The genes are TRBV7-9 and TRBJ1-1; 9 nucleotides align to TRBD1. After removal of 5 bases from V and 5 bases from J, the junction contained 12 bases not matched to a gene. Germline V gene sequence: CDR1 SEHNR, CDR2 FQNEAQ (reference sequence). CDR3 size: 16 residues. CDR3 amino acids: CASSPRTGTGWTEAFF. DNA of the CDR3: TGTGCCAGCAGCCCAAGAACCGGGACAGGGTGGACTGAAGCTTTCTTT.

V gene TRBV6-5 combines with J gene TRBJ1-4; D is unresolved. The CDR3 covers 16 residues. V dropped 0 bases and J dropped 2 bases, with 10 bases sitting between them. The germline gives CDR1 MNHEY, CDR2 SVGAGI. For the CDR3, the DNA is TGTGCCAGCAGTTACTCGAGCGGGTTTACTAATGAAAAACTGTTTTTT. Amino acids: CASSYSSGFTNEKLFF.

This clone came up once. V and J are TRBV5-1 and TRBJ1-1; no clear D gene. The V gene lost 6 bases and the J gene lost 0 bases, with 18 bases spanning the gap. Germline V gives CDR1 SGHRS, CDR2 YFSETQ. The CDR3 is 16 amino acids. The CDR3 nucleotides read TGCGCCAGCACAAAACGAAGGGAGAGTATGAACACTGAAGCTTTCTTT. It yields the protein CASTKRRESMNTEAFF.

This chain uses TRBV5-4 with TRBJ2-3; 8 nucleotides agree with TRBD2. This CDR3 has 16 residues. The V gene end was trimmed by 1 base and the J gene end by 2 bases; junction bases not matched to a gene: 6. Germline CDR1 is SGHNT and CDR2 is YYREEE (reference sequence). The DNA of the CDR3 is TGTGCCAGCAGCTTGTACAGCGGGGGCCCCACAGATACGCAGTATTTT. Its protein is CASSLYSGGPTDTQYF.